The clone carrying this T cell receptor (beta chain) was seen more than once but under ten times. Clinical symptoms, serum thyroxine and TRAb, thyroid ultrasound and orbital computed tomography were used for the diagnoses. The V gene end was trimmed by 4 bases and the J gene end by 4 bases; junction bases not matched to a gene: 7. This CDR3 is 15 amino acids long. Germline V gene sequence: CDR1 KGHSH, CDR2 LQKENI. The data originate from a study of T cells in Graves' hyperthyroidism and ophthalmopathy. RNA transcripts were the template for amplifying TCR beta CDR3 regions. HTBI primers were used for first-round RT-PCR of the TCR CDR3. TCRdb re-called the multiplex PCR reads with MiXCR, one entry per CDR3 protein. Here the sample spans 350,000 or so distinct CDR3 sequences, over 15% being singletons.

What was sequenced was blood. The clonotype comes from a woman aged 50 to 60 with Graves' hyperthyroidism. The chain links TRBV18 to TRBJ2-3, with 8 positions matching TRBD2. CDR3 nucleotides: TGTGCCAGCTCACAGTTGGCGGGAGGCTCAGATACGCAGTATTTT. Protein: CASSQLAGGSDTQYF.